The T cell receptor (beta chain) described here comes from a study of cytomegalovirus exposure and HLA in healthy donors. Germline V gene data show CDR1 as WNHNN and CDR2 as SYGVQD (reference sequence). Trimming took off 9 bases at V and 8 bases at J, with 14 bases between the two ends. CDR3 length: 13 residues. General study points: With further analysis later on, most CMV-associated TCR beta chains appeared HLA-restricted. The authors reported that TCR beta sequences could predict HLA-A and HLA-B alleles. These predictions were accurate for most subjects in the first cohort. It was approximately 160 TCR beta chains that were listed as cytomegalovirus-associated. In a later analysis, TCR association rates varied by HLA locus: DRB1 most, HLA-C fewest.

This clone has a handful of counts. Its specificity is unknown. PCR used 60 Vbeta primers and 13 Jbeta primers. TCRdb's copy holds only in-frame clones and misses some; the assay was immunoSEQ multiplex PCR. The profile shows roughly 67,000 clones, about three quarters of them singletons. The specimen was PBMCs. This receptor was identified in a man aged 35-49 years in good health and CMV-seronegative. The gene calls are TRBV10-1 and TRBJ1-6; the D is unclear. The CDR3 sequence is CARRGELDSPLHF. The DNA of the CDR3 is TGCGCCAGACGTGGGGAGCTCGATTCACCCCTCCACTTT.